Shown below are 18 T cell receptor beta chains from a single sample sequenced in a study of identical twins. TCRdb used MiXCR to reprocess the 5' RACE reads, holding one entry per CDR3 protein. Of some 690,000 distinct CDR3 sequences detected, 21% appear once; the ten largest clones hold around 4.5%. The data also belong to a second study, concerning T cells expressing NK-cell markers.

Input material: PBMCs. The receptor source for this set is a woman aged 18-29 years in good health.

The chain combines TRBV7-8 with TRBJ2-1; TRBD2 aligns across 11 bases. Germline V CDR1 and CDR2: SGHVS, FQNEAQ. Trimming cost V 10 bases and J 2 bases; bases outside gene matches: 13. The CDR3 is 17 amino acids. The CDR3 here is CAMSRGLGLAAYNEQFF. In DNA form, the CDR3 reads TGTGCCATGAGCCGCGGGTTGGGACTAGCGGCCTACAATGAGCAGTTCTTC.

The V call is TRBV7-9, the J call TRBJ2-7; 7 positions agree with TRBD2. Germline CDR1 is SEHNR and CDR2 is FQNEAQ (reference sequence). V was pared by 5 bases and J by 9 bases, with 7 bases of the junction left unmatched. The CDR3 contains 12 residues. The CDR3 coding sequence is TGTGCCAGCAGCCCTTTTGGGGGGGTGCAGTACTTC. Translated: CASSPFGGVQYF.

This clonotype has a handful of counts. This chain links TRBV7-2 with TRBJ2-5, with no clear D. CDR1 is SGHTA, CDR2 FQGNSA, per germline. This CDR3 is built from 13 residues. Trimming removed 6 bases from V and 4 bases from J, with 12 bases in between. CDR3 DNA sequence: TGTGCCAGCAGTAGAGGTCTCCTAGAGACCCAGTACTTC. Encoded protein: CASSRGLLETQYF. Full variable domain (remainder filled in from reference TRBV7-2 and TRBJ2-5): GAGVSQSPSNKVTEKGKDVELRCDPISGHTALYWYRQSLGQGLEFLIYFQGNSAPDKSGLPSDRFSAERTGGSVSTLTIQRTQQEDSAVYLCASSRGLLETQYFGPGTRLLVL.

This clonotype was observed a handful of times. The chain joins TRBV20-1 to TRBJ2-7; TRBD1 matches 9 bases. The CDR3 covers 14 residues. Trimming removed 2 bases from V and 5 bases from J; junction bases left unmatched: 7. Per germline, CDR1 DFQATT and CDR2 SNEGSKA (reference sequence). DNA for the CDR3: TGCAGTGCTAGACCGCCGGGACAGGGAGACGAGCAGTACTTC. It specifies CSARPPGQGDEQYF.

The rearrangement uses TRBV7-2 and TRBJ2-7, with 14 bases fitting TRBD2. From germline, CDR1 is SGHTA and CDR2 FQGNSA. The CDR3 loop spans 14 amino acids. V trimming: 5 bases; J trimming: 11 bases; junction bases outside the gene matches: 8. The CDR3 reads CASSPGTSGSFEYF. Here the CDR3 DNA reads TGTGCCAGCAGCCCTGGGACTAGCGGGAGTTTTGAGTACTTC.

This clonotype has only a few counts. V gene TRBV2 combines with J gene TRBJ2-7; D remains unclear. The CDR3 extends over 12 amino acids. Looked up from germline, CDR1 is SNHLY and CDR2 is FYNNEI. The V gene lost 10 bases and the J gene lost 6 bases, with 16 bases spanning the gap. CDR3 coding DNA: TGTGCCACCTCTGGACCCCACGGCGAGCAGTACTTC. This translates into CATSGPHGEQYF.

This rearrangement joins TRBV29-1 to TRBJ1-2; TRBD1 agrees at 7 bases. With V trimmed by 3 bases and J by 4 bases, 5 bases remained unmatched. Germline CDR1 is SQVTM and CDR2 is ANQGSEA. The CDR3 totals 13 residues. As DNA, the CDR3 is TGCAGCGTTGAGGAGGGGGCGAGCTATGGCTACACCTTC. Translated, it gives CSVEEGASYGYTF.

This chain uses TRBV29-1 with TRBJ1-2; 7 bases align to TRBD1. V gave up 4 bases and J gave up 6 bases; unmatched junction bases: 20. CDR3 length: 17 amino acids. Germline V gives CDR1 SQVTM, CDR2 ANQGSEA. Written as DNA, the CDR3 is TGCAGCGTTGCAGTGCTTCCCCCAGGGGGTAAATGGGATGGCTACACCTTC. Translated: CSVAVLPPGGKWDGYTF.

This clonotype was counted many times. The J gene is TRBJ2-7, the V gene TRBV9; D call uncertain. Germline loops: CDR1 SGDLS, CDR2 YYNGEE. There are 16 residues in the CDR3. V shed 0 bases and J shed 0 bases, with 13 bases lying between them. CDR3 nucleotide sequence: TGTGCCAGCAGCGTAGATCCGTCTGTCAGCTCCTACGAGCAGTACTTC. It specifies CASSVDPSVSSYEQYF.

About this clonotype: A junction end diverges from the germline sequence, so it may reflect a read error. CDR3: CASSPDFWTGGRGNEHFF. The CDR3 DNA reads TGTGCCAGCAGTCCAGACTTTTGGACAGGGGGAAGGGGCAATGAGCACTTCTTC. This chain connects TRBV12-3 or TRBV12-4 to TRBJ2-1, with TRBD1 matching 10 bases. This CDR3 spans 18 amino acids.

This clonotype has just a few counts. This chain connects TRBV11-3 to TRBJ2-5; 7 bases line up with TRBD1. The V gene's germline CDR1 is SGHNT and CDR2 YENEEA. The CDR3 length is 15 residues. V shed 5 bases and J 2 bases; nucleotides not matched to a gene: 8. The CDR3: CASSPGTATQETQYF. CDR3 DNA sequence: TGTGCCAGCAGCCCCGGGACAGCAACGCAAGAGACCCAGTACTTC. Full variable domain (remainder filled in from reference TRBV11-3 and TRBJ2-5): EAGVVQSPRYKIIEKKQPVAFWCNPISGHNTLYWYLQNLGQGPELLIRYENEEAVDDSQLPKDRFSAERLKGVDSTLKIQPAELGDSAVYLCASSPGTATQETQYFGPGTRLLVL.

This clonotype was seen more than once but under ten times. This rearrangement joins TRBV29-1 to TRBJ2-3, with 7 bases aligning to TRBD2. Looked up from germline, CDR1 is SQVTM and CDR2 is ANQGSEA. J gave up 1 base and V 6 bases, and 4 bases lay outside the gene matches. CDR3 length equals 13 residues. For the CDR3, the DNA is TGCAGCGTCGCGAGCGGGGGCACAGATACGCAGTATTTT. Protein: CSVASGGTDTQYF.

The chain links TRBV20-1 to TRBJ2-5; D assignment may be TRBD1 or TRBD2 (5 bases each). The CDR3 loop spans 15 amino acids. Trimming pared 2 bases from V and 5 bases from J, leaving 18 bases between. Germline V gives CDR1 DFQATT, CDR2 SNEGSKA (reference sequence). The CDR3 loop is CSARPSGQGRETQYF. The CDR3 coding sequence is TGCAGTGCTAGACCGTCGGGGCAAGGGCGGGAGACCCAGTACTTC.

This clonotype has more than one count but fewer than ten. In DNA form, the CDR3 reads TGTGCCAGCAGTGCCGACAGGGACATTCAGTACTTC. Encoded protein: CASSADRDIQYF. V usage is TRBV6-1 and J usage is TRBJ2-4; the match to TRBD1 covers 7 bases. Per germline, CDR1 MNHNS and CDR2 SASEGT. This CDR3 contains 12 residues. With V trimmed by 4 bases and J by 8 bases, 2 bases remained unmatched.

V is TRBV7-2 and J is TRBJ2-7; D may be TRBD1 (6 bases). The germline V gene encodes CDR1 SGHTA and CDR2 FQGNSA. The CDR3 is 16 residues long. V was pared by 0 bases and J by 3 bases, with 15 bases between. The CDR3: CASSLAPGTTLYEQYF. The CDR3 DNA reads TGTGCCAGCAGCTTAGCTCCCGGGACAACCCTCTACGAGCAGTACTTC. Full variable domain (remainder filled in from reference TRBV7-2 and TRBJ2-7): GAGVSQSPSNKVTEKGKDVELRCDPISGHTALYWYRQSLGQGLEFLIYFQGNSAPDKSGLPSDRFSAERTGGSVSTLTIQRTQQEDSAVYLCASSLAPGTTLYEQYFGPGTRLTVT.

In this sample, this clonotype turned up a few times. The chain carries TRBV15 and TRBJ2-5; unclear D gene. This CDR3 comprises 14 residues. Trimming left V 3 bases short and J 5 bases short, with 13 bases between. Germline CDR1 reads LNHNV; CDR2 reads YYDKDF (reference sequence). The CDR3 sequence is CATSSSRLAETQYF. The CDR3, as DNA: TGTGCCACCAGCAGTTCGCGGTTAGCCGAGACCCAGTACTTC. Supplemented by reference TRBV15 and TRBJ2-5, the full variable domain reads DAMVIQNPRYQVTQFGKPVTLSCSQTLNHNVMYWYQQKSSQAPKLLFHYYDKDFNNEADTPDNFQSRRPNTSFCFLDIRSPGLGDTAMYLCATSSSRLAETQYFGPGTRLLVL.

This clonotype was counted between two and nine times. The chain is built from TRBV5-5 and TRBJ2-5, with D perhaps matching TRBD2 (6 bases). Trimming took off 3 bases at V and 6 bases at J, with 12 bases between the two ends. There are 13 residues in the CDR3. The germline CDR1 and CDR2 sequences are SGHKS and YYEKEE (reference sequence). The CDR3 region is CASSSEGEQTQYF. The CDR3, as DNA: TGTGCCAGCAGCTCGGAGGGTGAGCAGACCCAGTACTTC.

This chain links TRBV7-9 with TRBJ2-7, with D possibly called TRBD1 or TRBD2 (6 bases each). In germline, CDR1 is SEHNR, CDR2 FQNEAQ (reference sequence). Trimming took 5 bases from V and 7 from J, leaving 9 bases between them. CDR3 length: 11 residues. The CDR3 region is CASSPGAEQYF. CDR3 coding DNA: TGTGCCAGCAGCCCGGGGGCTGAGCAGTACTTC.